These 29 T cell receptor beta chains were sequenced from one sample in a study of cytomegalovirus exposure and HLA in healthy donors. Measured with immunoSEQ multiplex PCR; TCRdb has only the in-frame clones, and not every one. This table has 97,000 or so clones, approximately 90% appearing once. Material: PBMCs. The receptor set was obtained from a woman aged 25 to 45 in good health and CMV-seronegative.

The rearrangement uses TRBV6-6 and TRBJ2-3; TRBD2 matches at 9 bases. V lost 6 bases to trimming and J lost 2 bases; unmatched junction nucleotides: 9. Germline assignment: CDR1 MNHNY and CDR2 SVGAGI (reference sequence). The CDR3 covers 16 residues. The CDR3 DNA reads as TGTGCCAGCAGCTCCTCTAGCGGGGAGTACACAGATACGCAGTATTTT. Translated: CASSSSSGEYTDTQYF.

The gene calls are TRBV4-2 and TRBJ2-6; 8 nucleotides agree with TRBD2. There are 21 residues in the CDR3. Germline V gene sequence: CDR1 LGHNA, CDR2 YNFKEQ. After removal of 2 bases from V and 2 bases from J, the junction contained 17 bases not matched to a gene. The CDR3 is CASSQPDPERGRYTGANVLTF. CDR3 coding DNA: TGTGCCAGCAGCCAACCCGACCCCGAGCGGGGGCGTTATACTGGGGCCAACGTCCTGACTTTC.

The chain is built from TRBV6-1 and TRBJ2-7; tentatively, D is TRBD1 (6 bases). The CDR3 totals 12 residues. CDR1 and CDR2 from the germline V gene are MNHNS and SASEGT. V lost 4 bases to trimming and J lost 3 bases, with 7 bases between them. As DNA, the CDR3 is TGTGCCAGCAGTGGACAGGTCTACGAGCAGTACTTC. It specifies CASSGQVYEQYF.

This chain joins TRBV29-1 and TRBJ1-1; 11 positions match TRBD1. This CDR3 has 15 amino acids. The V gene's germline CDR1 is SQVTM and CDR2 ANQGSEA. The junction had 9 bases not matched to a gene; V was cut back by 7 bases and J by 2 bases. CDR3 sequence (DNA): TGCAGCGGGAACCGGGACAGGGGGTATAACACTGAAGCTTTCTTT. Translated: CSGNRDRGYNTEAFF.

V gene TRBV5-1 combines with J gene TRBJ2-7, with 9 bases matching TRBD2. Germline lookup yields CDR1 SGHRS and CDR2 YFSETQ. This CDR3 has 16 amino acids. J gave up 5 bases and V 0 bases, and 9 bases lay outside the gene matches. In DNA, the CDR3 is TGCGCCAGCAGCTTGGATCCTAGCGGGGACAACCACGAGCAGTACTTC. Translation gives CASSLDPSGDNHEQYF.

Points on this clone: The missing conserved phenylalanine or tryptophan at the end of this CDR3 makes a read error likely. The limits of the CDR3 on the DNA are not certain, so only TCRdb's listed CDR3 is given. This chain joins TRBV6-1 and TRBJ1-1; whether TRBD1, the table's D call, matches the DNA was not checked. The CDR3 totals 10 residues, both ends included. Germline CDR1 reads MNHNS; CDR2 reads SASEGT. The CDR3 spells CASSKIPTVH.

The V gene is TRBV19, the J gene TRBJ2-3, with 10 nucleotides matching TRBD2. Germline assignment: CDR1 LNHDA and CDR2 SQIVND (reference sequence). This CDR3 has 15 amino acids. Trimming took 5 bases from V and 2 from J; bases not matched to a gene: 4. CDR3 in amino acids: CASSPAGGTTDTQYF. As DNA, the CDR3 is TGTGCCAGTAGTCCAGCGGGAGGGACCACAGATACGCAGTATTTT. The variable domain in full, with the rest retrieved from reference TRBV19 and TRBJ2-3, is DGGITQSPKYLFRKEGQNVTLSCEQNLNHDAMYWYRQDPGQGLRLIYYSQIVNDFQKGDIAEGYSVSREKKESFPLTVTSAQKNPTAFYLCASSPAGGTTDTQYFGPGTRLTVL.

The rearrangement links TRBV4-3 to TRBJ2-7; D is ambiguous. Germline values: CDR1 LGHNA, CDR2 YSLEER. The V gene lost 0 bases and the J gene lost 6 bases, with 9 bases spanning the gap. This CDR3 is built from 13 residues. The CDR3 protein is CASSQDPAGEQYF. In DNA form, the CDR3 reads TGCGCCAGCAGCCAAGATCCCGCAGGCGAGCAGTACTTC.

The chain employs TRBV7-9 and TRBJ2-5; 7 nucleotides agree with TRBD2. CDR1 is SEHNR and CDR2 is FQNEAQ in the germline V gene (reference sequence). The CDR3 consists of 15 residues. Unmatched junction bases numbered 11, after V lost 5 bases and J lost 5 bases. The CDR3 DNA reads as TGTGCCAGCAGCCCATGGGGAGGGGTCCAGGAGACCCAGTACTTC. Translating it yields CASSPWGGVQETQYF.

The chain employs TRBV4-1 and TRBJ1-5; no definite D call. V was pared by 0 bases and J by 5 bases, with 14 bases between. This CDR3 is built from 16 residues. Germline-derived CDR1 and CDR2 are MGHRA and YSYEKL. For the CDR3, the DNA is TGCGCCAGCAGCCAAGACGAACTTAGCGCGGATCAGCCCCAGCATTTT. Translated, it gives CASSQDELSADQPQHF.

J is TRBJ2-1 and V is TRBV6-1, with 10 bases lining up with TRBD1. Germline CDR1 is MNHNS and CDR2 is SASEGT. With V trimmed by 4 bases and J by 12 bases, 6 bases remained unmatched. This CDR3 region has 13 residues. CDR3 bases: TGTGCCAGCAGTGGAGACAGGGGGCTAGGGCAGTTCTTC. Amino acid sequence: CASSGDRGLGQFF.

J is TRBJ2-7 and V is TRBV9; D is unresolved. CDR1 SGDLS and CDR2 YYNGEE come from the germline V gene. The CDR3 is 13 residues long. With 0 bases removed from V and 6 bases from J, the gap between germline ends came to 10 bases. This CDR3 is CASSVDRPGEQYF. The DNA for the CDR3 is TGTGCCAGCAGCGTAGATCGGCCGGGCGAGCAGTACTTC.

V and J are TRBV6-5 and TRBJ1-2, with 7 bases lining up with TRBD1. The CDR3 covers 15 residues. The V and J ends lost 8 bases and 3 bases, in that order; junction bases with no gene match: 12. CDR1 and CDR2 (germline): MNHEY, SVGAGI. The chain's CDR3 is CASSPGTVTYYGYTF. The CDR3 region has the DNA TGTGCCAGCTCCCCGGGGACAGTAACCTACTATGGCTACACCTTC.

The gene calls are TRBV7-9 and TRBJ2-7; 7 bases agree with TRBD2. This CDR3 spans 14 amino acids. The junction had 9 bases not matched to a gene; V was cut back by 1 base and J by 9 bases. Germline lookup yields CDR1 SEHNR and CDR2 FQNEAQ (reference sequence). This chain's CDR3 is CASSLGGGHAGQYF. In DNA, the CDR3 is TGTGCCAGCAGCTTAGGGGGAGGGCACGCCGGGCAGTACTTC.

This rearrangement joins TRBV25-1 to TRBJ1-2; 7 nucleotides match TRBD1. There are 14 residues in the CDR3. J lost 6 bases, V lost 4 bases, and 8 bases had no gene match. In germline, CDR1 is MGHDK, CDR2 SYGVNS. CDR3 sequence reads: CASSGQGFTDGYTF. CDR3 sequence (DNA): TGTGCCAGCAGTGGACAGGGTTTTACGGATGGCTACACCTTC.

This chain joins TRBV6-1 and TRBJ1-2, with D tentatively TRBD1 (6 bases). Per germline, CDR1 MNHNS and CDR2 SASEGT. The V and J ends lost 6 bases and 8 bases respectively, with 19 bases between them. This CDR3 comprises 14 residues. CDR3 in DNA: TGTGCCAGCAGCCAGAACGGGGGGGCAAGGGGCTACACCTTC. Protein sequence: CASSQNGGARGYTF.

The chain joins TRBV7-2 to TRBJ1-5; D may be TRBD1 (5 bases). Per the germline V gene, CDR1 is SGHTA and CDR2 is FQGNSA. CDR3 length: 13 residues. V lost 5 bases and J 5 bases, leaving 10 bases between the germline ends. For the CDR3, the DNA is TGTGCCAGCAGCAGTGACAGAGATCAGCCCCAGCATTTT. Protein product: CASSSDRDQPQHF.

The chain couples TRBV5-1 to TRBJ1-1; D perhaps matches TRBD1 (5 bases). Germline V gives CDR1 SGHRS, CDR2 YFSETQ. The CDR3 is made up of 13 amino acids. V shed 4 bases and J shed 1 base, with 8 bases lying between them. This chain's CDR3 is CASSDQGNTEAFF. CDR3 DNA: TGCGCCAGCAGCGACCAGGGGAACACTGAAGCTTTCTTT.

This clone has ten or more counts. The chain is built from TRBV5-1 and TRBJ1-2; D is unclear. Germline values: CDR1 SGHRS, CDR2 YFSETQ. The ends were cut back, 4 bases at V and 1 base at J, with 8 bases in the middle. The CDR3 is 13 residues long. The CDR3 spells CASSPGVNYGYTF. The CDR3 DNA reads as TGCGCCAGCAGCCCCGGGGTTAACTATGGCTACACCTTC.

The chain has TRBV4-3 and TRBJ1-4; D possibly corresponds to TRBD1 (5 bases). Per germline, CDR1 LGHNA and CDR2 YSLEER. Trimming pared 3 bases from V and 8 bases from J, leaving 19 bases between. This CDR3 region has 16 residues. The CDR3 DNA sequence: TGCGCCAGCAGCCAGGGGGGTCGGGGAGGGGAGGAAAAACTGTTTTTT. Protein: CASSQGGRGGEEKLFF.

This sequence joins TRBV7-9 and TRBJ2-1; D call uncertain. V shed 3 bases and J shed 6 bases, with 9 bases lying between them. Germline V gene data show CDR1 as SEHNR and CDR2 as FQNEAQ (reference sequence). The CDR3 sequence is 13 residues long. CDR3 sequence (DNA): TGTGCCAGCAGCTTGGTACTACCCAATGAGCAGTTCTTC. This sequence encodes CASSLVLPNEQFF.

The chain joins TRBV5-1 to TRBJ2-7; 7 positions agree with TRBD2. Germline V gene lookup returns CDR1 SGHRS and CDR2 YFSETQ. This CDR3 comprises 13 residues. After removal of 2 bases from V and 3 bases from J, the junction contained 2 bases not matched to a gene. The DNA for the CDR3 is TGCGCCAGCAGCTTTTCGGGGGGCTACGAGCAGTACTTC. It encodes CASSFSGGYEQYF.

The chain employs TRBV7-3 and TRBJ2-3; 7 bases match TRBD1. The CDR3 sequence is 15 residues long. The V gene's germline CDR1 is SGHTA and CDR2 FQGTGA. The V and J ends lost 5 bases and 5 bases, in that order; junction bases with no gene match: 10. The CDR3 DNA sequence: TGTGCCAGCAGCCTAGGGGGCATCGGTGGAGATACGCAGTATTTT. Translation gives CASSLGGIGGDTQYF.

This chain connects TRBV10-3 to TRBJ1-5; 8 bases map to TRBD1. The V and J ends lost 2 bases and 8 bases, in that order; junction bases with no gene match: 8. Germline V gives CDR1 ENHRY, CDR2 SYGVKD. CDR3 length: 15 residues. The chain's CDR3 is CAISEGGQGREPQHF. DNA of the CDR3: TGTGCCATCAGTGAGGGAGGACAGGGCAGGGAGCCCCAGCATTTT.

The chain links TRBV5-4 to TRBJ2-7, with a tentative D call TRBD1 (6 bases). Trimming stripped 3 bases from V and 5 bases from J, with 15 bases between. The CDR3 spans 14 residues. Germline V lookup: CDR1 SGHNT, CDR2 YYREEE (reference sequence). The CDR3 nucleotides read TGTGCCAGCAGCTCCCGGGGAACAGGGAACGAGCAGTACTTC. Its protein product is CASSSRGTGNEQYF.

The chain couples TRBV5-1 to TRBJ2-1, with no clear D. In germline, CDR1 is SGHRS, CDR2 YFSETQ. V dropped 1 base and J dropped 7 bases, with 6 bases sitting between them. This CDR3 contains 12 residues. In DNA, the CDR3 is TGCGCCAGCAGCTTGAGTCAGAATGAGCAGTTCTTC. Its protein product is CASSLSQNEQFF.

This chain uses TRBV5-4 with TRBJ2-3, with D possibly matching TRBD1 (6 bases). The CDR3 loop spans 14 amino acids. V dropped 4 bases and J dropped 2 bases, with 11 bases sitting between them. Germline V CDR1 and CDR2: SGHNT, YYREEE (reference sequence). CDR3 residues: CASSLRTDTDTQYF. CDR3 DNA sequence: TGTGCCAGCAGCCTCCGGACAGACACAGATACGCAGTATTTT. The whole variable domain, remainder taken from reference TRBV5-4 and TRBJ2-3, is ETGVTQSPTHLIKTRGQQVTLRCSSQSGHNTVSWYQQALGQGPQFIFQYYREEENGRGNFPPRFSGLQFPNYSSELNVNALELDDSALYLCASSLRTDTDTQYFGPGTRLTVL.

This clone was counted a single time. The V and J genes are TRBV4-3 and TRBJ2-3; 7 bases agree with TRBD1. The V segment lost 2 bases and the J segment 1 base; nucleotides outside the gene matches: 6. The CDR3 has 16 amino acids. Looked up from germline, CDR1 is LGHNA and CDR2 is YSLEER. The CDR3 coding sequence is TGCGCCAGCAGCCAAATGACAGGGAAAGGCACAGATACGCAGTATTTT. Encoded protein: CASSQMTGKGTDTQYF.

The chain carries TRBV10-3 and TRBJ1-2, with D uncertain. Trimming left V 10 bases short and J 0 bases short, with 15 bases between. CDR1 is ENHRY and CDR2 is SYGVKD in the germline V gene. CDR3 length: 14 amino acids. The CDR3 DNA reads TGTGCCACCCGAGGACTGATTTCTAACTATGGCTACACCTTC. This gives the protein CATRGLISNYGYTF.